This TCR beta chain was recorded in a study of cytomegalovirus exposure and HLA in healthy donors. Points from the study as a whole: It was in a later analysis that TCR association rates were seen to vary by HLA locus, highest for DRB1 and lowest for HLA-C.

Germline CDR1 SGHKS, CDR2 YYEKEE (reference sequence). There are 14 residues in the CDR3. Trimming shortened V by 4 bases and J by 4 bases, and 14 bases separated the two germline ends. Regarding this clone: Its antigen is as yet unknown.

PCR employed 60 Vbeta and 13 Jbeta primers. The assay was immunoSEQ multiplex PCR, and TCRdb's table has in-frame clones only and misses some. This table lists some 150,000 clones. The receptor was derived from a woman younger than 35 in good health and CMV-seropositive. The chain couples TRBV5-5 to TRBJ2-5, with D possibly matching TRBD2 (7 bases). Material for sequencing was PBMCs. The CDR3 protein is CASSGGGAGETQYF. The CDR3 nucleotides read TGTGCCAGCAGCGGTGGGGGGGCCGGAGAGACCCAGTACTTC. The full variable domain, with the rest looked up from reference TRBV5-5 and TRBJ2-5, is DAGVTQSPTHLIKTRGQQVTLRCSPISGHKSVSWYQQVLGQGPQFIFQYYEKEERGRGNFPDRFSARQFPNYSSELNVNALLLGDSALYLCASSGGGAGETQYFGPGTRLLVL.